The sequence of this T cell receptor (beta chain) was determined in a study of OX40 agonist ivuxolimab in advanced cancers. Study-level points and caveats: Nonresponders, in some cases, also had low normalized T-cell clonal expansion.

The method was immunoSEQ multiplex PCR; TCRdb's version includes in-frame clones alone and lacks a portion of them. The sample lists fewer than 80,000 clones, almost 85% occurring once. Of note for this clone: Its antigen is not identified.

V was shortened by 2 bases and J by 6 bases, with 9 bases between the two germline ends. The germline gives CDR1 SQVTM, CDR2 ANQGSEA. This CDR3 has 12 amino acids. The origin of this receptor is an adult with an advanced solid tumor such as melanoma, head and neck, liver or kidney cancer. This sequence joins TRBV29-1 and TRBJ2-3, with a weak D call TRBD2 (5 bases). Material: CD4+ or CD8+ T cells sorted from blood, obtained in a trial of the OX40 agonist ivuxolimab. CDR3 region: CSVERAGDTQYF. The CDR3 DNA is TGCAGCGTTGAAAGGGCGGGCGATACGCAGTATTTT.